The source of this TCR beta chain is a study of blood T cell repertoires in COVID-19. Study summary: The United States, Italy and Spain provided the acute and convalescent COVID-19 samples. Sources were T cells, B-cell-depleted T cells, or PBMCs; the material itself was cDNA or gDNA.

V dropped 3 bases and J dropped 1 base, with 10 bases sitting between them. The CDR3 contains 14 residues. Germline values: CDR1 DFQATT, CDR2 SNEGSKA (reference sequence). In the authors' workflow: Reference gene primer amplification gave nucleated cell count estimates. Using immunoSEQ multiplex PCR, the repertoire was profiled, and TCRdb retains in-frame clones only, with some absent. That table is the source of V, J and clone size, and D and trimming were worked out from the DNA. The sample gives about 260,000 clones, around 87% of which show up once; less than 3% is in the top ten. The sequenced sample consisted of peripheral blood. The chain couples TRBV20-1 to TRBJ2-4; no clear D gene. The origin of this receptor is a woman aged 50 to 60 with acute or convalescent COVID-19. The CDR3: CSASSRKAKNIQYF. As DNA, the CDR3 is TGCAGTGCTAGTTCGAGGAAGGCCAAAAACATTCAGTACTTC.